These 25 T cell receptor beta chains were all obtained from the same sample, sequenced in a study of control samples from healthy donors and cancer patients (dated by TCRdb to about 2020). The library was produced with the immunoSEQ multiplex PCR assay. TCRdb retrieved this table from immuneACCESS and kept in-frame rearrangements only. Not all clones are present; in checked studies, unresolved V genes account for under half, and no reason is known for the remainder. For this sample the table gives about 82,000 clones, of which about 94% were detected only once. Clones ranked in the top ten supply 4.8% of the sample. The specimen was blood. These receptors all stem from a woman aged 18 to 35 in good health.

This clone came up once. The J gene is TRBJ1-5, the V gene TRBV28; a possible D gene is TRBD1 (5 bases). V was clipped by 6 bases and J by 4 bases, with 16 bases between them. CDR3 length: 15 residues. Looked up from germline, CDR1 is MDHEN and CDR2 is SYDVKM. The CDR3 bases are TGTGCCAGCAGGATAGAGGCAGGGAATAATCAGCCCCAGCATTTT. Translated: CASRIEAGNNQPQHF. Complete variable domain (other parts from reference TRBV28 and TRBJ1-5): DVKVTQSSRYLVKRTGEKVFLECVQDMDHENMFWYRQDPGLGLRLIYFSYDVKMKEKGDIPEGYSVSREKKERFSLILESASTNQTSMYLCASRIEAGNNQPQHFGDGTRLSIL.

This chain uses TRBV13 with TRBJ2-1; the D gene could be TRBD1 or TRBD2 (5 bases each). The CDR3 has 16 residues. Germline CDR1 reads PRHDT; CDR2 reads FYEKMQ (reference sequence). V lost 4 bases to trimming and J lost 2 bases, with 15 bases between them. The DNA for the CDR3 is TGTGCCAGCAGCTCTCGTGGGGGAACGCCCTACAATGAGCAGTTCTTC. It yields the protein CASSSRGGTPYNEQFF.

This chain joins TRBV9 and TRBJ2-7; D assignment may be TRBD1 or TRBD2 (7 bases each). The germline gives CDR1 SGDLS, CDR2 YYNGEE. The CDR3 is made up of 16 amino acids. Deletions cut 3 bases from V and 3 bases from J, with 19 bases between. CDR3 bases: TGTGCCAGCAGCGAAAGCGGGGACAGCGCCTTCTACGAGCAGTACTTC. Protein sequence: CASSESGDSAFYEQYF. Full variable domain (missing parts from reference TRBV9 and TRBJ2-7): DSGVTQTPKHLITATGQRVTLRCSPRSGDLSVYWYQQSLDQGLQFLIQYYNGEERAKGNILERFSAQQFPDLHSELNLSSLELGDSALYFCASSESGDSAFYEQYFGPGTRLTVT.

The V call is TRBV27, the J call TRBJ1-6; unclear D gene. Germline V lookup: CDR1 MNHEY, CDR2 SMNVEV (reference sequence). The CDR3 runs to 13 residues. V lost 3 bases and J lost 8, with 8 bases in between. The CDR3 DNA reads as TGTGCCAGCAGTTTCGAAGGTCATTCACCCCTCCACTTT. It translates to CASSFEGHSPLHF.

This clone was observed a single time. The chain couples TRBV7-9 to TRBJ2-2, with D unclear. Germline CDR1 SEHNR, CDR2 FQNEAQ (reference sequence). V lost 5 bases and J lost 8, with 3 bases in between. The CDR3 covers 10 residues. Here the CDR3 reads CASSKGELFF. The CDR3 DNA reads as TGTGCCAGCAGCAAAGGGGAGCTGTTTTTT.

This chain joins TRBV5-6 and TRBJ2-1; 10 nucleotides align to TRBD2. Trimming took 0 bases from V and 6 from J; bases not matched to a gene: 9. Germline CDR1 and CDR2: SGHDT and YYEEEE. The CDR3 spans 17 residues. In nucleotides, the CDR3 is TGTGCCAGCAGCTTGGATAACCTAGCGGGAGTGTCCAATGAGCAGTTCTTC. It is translated as CASSLDNLAGVSNEQFF.

This sequence joins TRBV14 and TRBJ1-2; a weak D match, TRBD1 (6 bases). Germline CDR1 and CDR2: SGHDN and FVKESK. The CDR3 is 15 amino acids. V lost 5 bases, J lost 0 bases, and 13 bases lay in between. This CDR3 reads CASSDRTAANYGYTF. CDR3 DNA: TGTGCCAGCAGCGATAGGACAGCTGCTAACTATGGCTACACCTTC.

The rearrangement uses TRBV5-4 and TRBJ2-5; D may be TRBD1 (6 bases). Trimming left V 3 bases short and J 0 bases short, with 21 bases between. CDR1 and CDR2 from the germline V gene are SGHNT and YYREEE (reference sequence). The CDR3 extends over 18 amino acids. CDR3 protein: CASSSKFTGSGDQETQYF. The CDR3 DNA reads TGTGCCAGCAGCTCCAAATTCACAGGGTCTGGGGACCAAGAGACCCAGTACTTC.

The chain combines TRBV2 with TRBJ1-4, with 9 bases lining up with TRBD1. Per the germline V gene, CDR1 is SNHLY and CDR2 is FYNNEI. The trim removed 3 bases at V and 7 bases at J, leaving 6 bases unmatched. The CDR3 runs 15 residues. The DNA of the CDR3 is TGTGCCAGCAGTGAGGACAGGGGAAGGAGTGAAAAACTGTTTTTT. Translation gives CASSEDRGRSEKLFF.

The J gene is TRBJ2-7, the V gene TRBV15, with D maybe TRBD2 (7 bases). The CDR3 loop spans 12 amino acids. The V gene lost 8 bases and the J gene lost 3 bases, with 11 bases spanning the gap. Germline V CDR1 and CDR2: LNHNV, YYDKDF (reference sequence). The CDR3 sequence is CATRGGDYEQYF. In nucleotides, the CDR3 is TGTGCCACCCGCGGGGGCGACTACGAGCAGTACTTC.

This chain joins TRBV7-3 and TRBJ2-1; D call uncertain. The V end lost 3 bases, the J end lost 9 bases, and 15 bases lay between the germline ends. The CDR3 covers 14 residues. Germline CDR1 SGHTA, CDR2 FQGTGA. The CDR3 protein is CASSLGPLSGEQFF. The CDR3 region has the DNA TGTGCCAGCAGCTTGGGTCCCCTGTCAGGTGAGCAGTTCTTC.

CDR3 DNA sequence: TGTGCCAGCAGTGTGGACAGGGGGAACACTGAAGCTTTCTTT. Protein: CASSVDRGNTEAFF. The V gene is TRBV28, the J gene TRBJ1-1; 9 bases line up with TRBD1. The germline V gene encodes CDR1 MDHEN and CDR2 SYDVKM. This CDR3 region has 14 residues. The V gene end was trimmed by 5 bases and the J gene end by 1 base; junction bases not matched to a gene: 2.

The chain links TRBV6-6 to TRBJ1-2; a possible D gene is TRBD1 (5 bases). The CDR3 extends over 12 amino acids. The germline V and J ends were trimmed by 2 bases and 8 bases, with 9 bases remaining between them. Germline assignment: CDR1 MNHNY and CDR2 SVGAGI (reference sequence). The CDR3 sequence is CASSYGGYGYTF. Written as DNA, the CDR3 is TGTGCCAGCAGTTACGGGGGGTACGGCTACACCTTC.

V usage is TRBV27 and J usage is TRBJ1-2, with a possible D match to TRBD1 (6 bases). The CDR3 spans 12 residues. CDR1 MNHEY and CDR2 SMNVEV come from the germline V gene (reference sequence). V shed 4 bases and J shed 5 bases, with 8 bases lying between them. The CDR3 bases are TGTGCCAGCAGTTCAGGGGCTTATGGCTACACCTTC. Translation gives CASSSGAYGYTF.

The chain is built from TRBV19 and TRBJ1-5; TRBD1 matches at 7 bases. Germline V gives CDR1 LNHDA, CDR2 SQIVND (reference sequence). The J segment lost 3 bases and the V segment lost 6 bases, leaving 8 bases of the junction unmatched. This CDR3 is 15 amino acids long. The CDR3 is CASRYFRGSNQPQHF. CDR3 DNA sequence: TGTGCCAGTAGATATTTCAGGGGGTCCAATCAGCCCCAGCATTTT.

CDR3 region: CASREPRGRARDKTEAFF. CDR3 DNA: TGTGCCAGTAGGGAGCCTCGGGGCCGCGCCCGAGATAAGACTGAAGCTTTCTTT. The V and J genes are TRBV19 and TRBJ1-1; maybe TRBD1 (5 bases). This CDR3 contains 18 residues. Germline loops: CDR1 LNHDA, CDR2 SQIVND (reference sequence). V lost 6 bases to trimming and J lost 5 bases, with 28 bases between them.

With respect to this clone: The junction shows a germline mismatch at one end, possibly a read error. This chain links TRBV28 with TRBJ2-1; 15 bases align to TRBD2. Germline lookup yields CDR1 MDHEN and CDR2 SYDVKM. CDR3 length equals 14 residues. The CDR3 here is CASGTSGRYPSLLF. The CDR3 nucleotides read TGTGCCAGCGGGACTAGCGGGAGGTACCCCTCCTTGCTCTTC.

V is TRBV5-5 and J is TRBJ2-3; D gene ambiguous. Trimming cost V 7 bases and J 7 bases, with 7 bases left between them. Germline-derived CDR1 and CDR2 are SGHKS and YYEKEE (reference sequence). The CDR3 has 10 residues. CDR3 sequence (DNA): TGTGCCAGCTCTGGGTATACGCAGTATTTT. Protein: CASSGYTQYF. Filled out from reference TRBV5-5 and TRBJ2-3, the complete variable domain reads DAGVTQSPTHLIKTRGQQVTLRCSPISGHKSVSWYQQVLGQGPQFIFQYYEKEERGRGNFPDRFSARQFPNYSSELNVNALLLGDSALYLCASSGYTQYFGPGTRLTVL.

The chain combines TRBV28 with TRBJ1-1, with unresolved D. CDR1 and CDR2 (germline): MDHEN, SYDVKM. The CDR3 has 13 residues. Trimming cost V 2 bases and J 7 bases, with 11 bases left between them. The CDR3 loop reads CASSLIGVIEAFF. The CDR3 region has the DNA TGTGCCAGCAGTTTAATTGGAGTGATTGAAGCTTTCTTT.

The chain uses TRBV28 and TRBJ2-7; D not certain. Germline lookup yields CDR1 MDHEN and CDR2 SYDVKM. The CDR3 is 11 residues long. Trimming pared 10 bases from V and 3 bases from J, leaving 10 bases between. The CDR3 nucleotides read TGTGCCACAAGAGAGAGCTACGAGCAGTACTTC. Residues: CATRESYEQYF.

This sequence joins TRBV2 and TRBJ1-4; D remains unclear. CDR1 SNHLY and CDR2 FYNNEI come from the germline V gene. CDR3 size: 15 residues. The V and J ends lost 3 bases and 5 bases respectively, with 13 bases between them. This CDR3 reads CASSEVRTANEKLFF. In DNA form, the CDR3 reads TGTGCCAGCAGTGAGGTCAGGACGGCCAATGAAAAACTGTTTTTT.

The chain is built from TRBV19 and TRBJ1-3; no clear D gene. Germline CDR1 reads LNHDA; CDR2 reads SQIVND (reference sequence). V lost 3 bases and J 0 bases, leaving 9 bases between the germline ends. This CDR3 has 15 amino acids. The CDR3 DNA reads as TGTGCCAGTAGTATGTCGCCCAACTCTGGAAACACCATATATTTT. It encodes CASSMSPNSGNTIYF.

V is TRBV7-9 and J is TRBJ2-2; 11 bases map to TRBD1. Germline CDR1 reads SEHNR; CDR2 reads FQNEAQ (reference sequence). The CDR3 has 15 residues. The V and J ends lost 5 bases and 5 bases, in that order; junction bases with no gene match: 4. The CDR3 sequence is CASSPGTGGTGELFF. CDR3 in DNA: TGTGCCAGCAGCCCGGGGACAGGGGGTACCGGGGAGCTGTTTTTT.

This clone was seen only once. This chain links TRBV3-1 (or the pseudogene TRBV3-2) with TRBJ2-2; D might be TRBD1 (6 bases). Trimming took 0 bases from V and 6 from J, leaving 17 bases between them. Germline V CDR1 and CDR2: LGHDT, YNNKEL (reference sequence). The CDR3 is 17 amino acids. The CDR3 sequence: CASSQDSRGTRAGELFF. DNA of the CDR3: TGTGCCAGCAGCCAAGATTCCAGAGGGACAAGGGCCGGGGAGCTGTTTTTT.

Turning to this clone: Germline is not matched at one junction end, which may reflect a read error. J is TRBJ2-7 and V is TRBV5-4; TRBD1 is a possible D gene (6 bases). This CDR3 region has 14 residues. Germline CDR1 reads SGHNT; CDR2 reads YYREEE (reference sequence). CDR3 sequence: CASSIDRFSYQQYF. In DNA, the CDR3 is TGTGCCAGCAGCATAGACAGGTTCTCCTACCAGCAGTACTTC.